This T cell receptor beta chain was sequenced for a study of beta chain features in type 1 diabetes. Note on this clone: Antigen specificity is unknown.

Sorting gave populations that all exceeded 95% purity. Expressed TCRB transcripts were sequenced, since all the RNA that had been isolated was reverse transcribed. TCRdb's table, derived via immunoSEQ multiplex PCR, lists solely in-frame clones and lacks some. The sample holds a few hundred thousand clones, around 16% seen once. The study, taken as a whole, reports: Among patients, naive, central memory and Treg TCRB repertoires appeared more similar than among healthy donors. Researchers report that Type 1 diabetes patients had moderately but significantly shorter TCRB CDR3s across all four CD4+ subsets. A PCR bias possibly favoring shorter templates would apply equally to patients and controls.

The CDR3 loop spans 11 amino acids. Germline V lookup: CDR1 MDHEN, CDR2 SYDVKM. J gave up 15 bases and V 6 bases, and 7 bases lay outside the gene matches. V gene TRBV28 combines with J gene TRBJ2-4; 8 bases agree with TRBD2. Sequencing was done on a sample of naive CD4+ T cells from blood. This sequence was found in a man younger than 45 with type 1 diabetes. The CDR3 spells CASSRRTSRYF. CDR3 sequence (DNA): TGTGCCAGCAGCCGCCGGACTAGCAGGTACTTC.